Following are 3 T cell receptor beta chains from one sample sequenced in a study of cytomegalovirus exposure and HLA in healthy donors. The table came from immunoSEQ multiplex PCR; TCRdb's copy has only in-frame clones and leaves some out. The data show 130,000 or so clones, with 75% to 90% seen just once and roughly 6.4% held by the top ten. Sequenced input: PBMCs. The source is a woman in her twenties or thirties in good health and CMV-seropositive.

This sequence joins TRBV28 and TRBJ1-3, with D unclear. V gave up 3 bases and J gave up 0 bases, with 6 bases separating them. From germline, CDR1 is MDHEN and CDR2 SYDVKM. The CDR3 extends over 14 amino acids. CDR3 sequence: CASSLGISGNTIYF. CDR3 bases: TGTGCCAGCAGTTTGGGCATCTCTGGAAACACCATATATTTT.

V gene TRBV4-2 combines with J gene TRBJ1-4, with 9 bases matching TRBD1. This CDR3 is built from 16 residues. Per the germline V gene, CDR1 is LGHNA and CDR2 is YNFKEQ. V shed 2 bases and J 5 bases; nucleotides not matched to a gene: 6. CDR3 amino acids: CASSQPGTGLNEKLFF. The CDR3 DNA reads TGTGCCAGCAGCCAACCCGGGACAGGGCTAAATGAAAAACTGTTTTTT.

This chain connects TRBV7-8 to TRBJ1-1, with 9 bases aligning to TRBD1. V dropped 4 bases and J dropped 7; count of bases not matched to a gene: 7. The CDR3 sequence is 14 residues long. CDR1 SGHVS and CDR2 FQNEAQ come from the germline V gene. The CDR3 DNA is TGTGCCAGCAGCTCAACAGGGGGCCGGAATGAAGCTTTCTTT. It codes for CASSSTGGRNEAFF. The variable domain in full, with the rest retrieved from reference TRBV7-8 and TRBJ1-1, is GAGVSQSPRYKVAKRGQDVALRCDPISGHVSLFWYQQALGQGPEFLTYFQNEAQLDKSGLPSDRFFAERPEGSVSTLKIQRTQQEDSAVYLCASSSTGGRNEAFFGQGTRLTVV.